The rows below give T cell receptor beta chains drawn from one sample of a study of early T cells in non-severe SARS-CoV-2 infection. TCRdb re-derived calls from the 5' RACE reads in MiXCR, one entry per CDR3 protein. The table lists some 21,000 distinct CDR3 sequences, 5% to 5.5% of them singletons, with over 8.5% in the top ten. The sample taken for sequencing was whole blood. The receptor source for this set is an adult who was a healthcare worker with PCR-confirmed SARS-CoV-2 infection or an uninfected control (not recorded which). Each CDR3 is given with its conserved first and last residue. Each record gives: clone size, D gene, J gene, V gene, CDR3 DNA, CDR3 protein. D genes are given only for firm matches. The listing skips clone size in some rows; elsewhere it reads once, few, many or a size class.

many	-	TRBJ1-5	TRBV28	TGTGCCAGCAGAGCAGAGACAGCAACATATAGCAATCAGCCCCAGCATTTT	CASRAETATYSNQPQHF
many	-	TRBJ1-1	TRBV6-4	TGTGCCAGCAGCCAGACAGATAACACTGAAGCTTTCTTT	CASSQTDNTEAFF
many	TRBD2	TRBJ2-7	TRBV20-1	TGCAGTGCTAGACCCTGGACTAGCGGGAGCCACGAGCAGTACTTC	CSARPWTSGSHEQYF
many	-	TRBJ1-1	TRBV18	TGTGCCAGCTCACCATCGGACACGCGGGAAGCTTTCTTT	CASSPSDTREAFF
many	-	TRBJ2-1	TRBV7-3	TGTGCCAGCAGCCCAGATTCTAGAAAGCAGTTCTTC	CASSPDSRKQFF
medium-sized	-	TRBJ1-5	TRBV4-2	TGTGCCAGCAGCCAAGGGGGCAATCAGCCCCAGCATTTT	CASSQGGNQPQHF
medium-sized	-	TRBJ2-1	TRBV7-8	TGTGCCAGCAGCTCCCGAGGCCTAAGCTCCTACAATGAGCAGTTCTTC	CASSSRGLSSYNEQFF
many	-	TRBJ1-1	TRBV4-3	TGCGCCAGCAGCCAATTCTCTTGGGGGCATCCTTTCTTT	CASSQFSWGHPFF
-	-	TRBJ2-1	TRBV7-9	TGTGCCAGCAGCTTAGTAAGAACCTACAATGAGCAGTTCTTC	CASSLVRTYNEQFF
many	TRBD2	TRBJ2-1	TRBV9	TGTGCCAGCAGCCCAGACGTCAAGACTAGCAGCCACGTTCAAAATGAGCAGTTCTTC	CASSPDVKTSSHVQNEQFF
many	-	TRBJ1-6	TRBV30	TGTGCCTGGAGCGTGGGACATGGTCCCTCACCCCTCCACTTT	CAWSVGHGPSPLHF
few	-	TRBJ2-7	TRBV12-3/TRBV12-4	TGTGCCAGCAGTTTAGCCCCGGGGAGCGGAGTGGGTTACGAGCAGTACTTC	CASSLAPGSGVGYEQYF